Sequencing of this T cell receptor (beta chain) was carried out in a study of T cells in Graves' hyperthyroidism and ophthalmopathy. Study-level background: Specimen type is peripheral blood, collected at initial diagnosis prior to any treatment. The study, taken as a whole, reports: Blood also contained most expanded thyroid clonotypes above 0.001.

RNA transcripts provided the source from which TCR beta CDR3 regions were amplified. The primer set for the first-round RT-PCR of the TCR CDR3 was HTBI. MiXCR, run by TCRdb on the multiplex PCR reads, gives a single entry per CDR3 protein. The sample contains about 740,000 distinct CDR3 sequences, 12% to 15% of which appear only once. Regarding this clonotype: Antigen specificity is unknown.

The CDR3 runs to 14 residues. The V gene's germline CDR1 is MNHEY and CDR2 SVGEGT. The V gene end was trimmed by 5 bases and the J gene end by 2 bases; junction bases not matched to a gene: 6. No progression to ophthalmopathy during 18 months of follow-up defined stable disease. Sequencing was performed on blood. J is TRBJ2-7 and V is TRBV6-2 or TRBV6-3; TRBD1 aligns across 7 bases. The TCR sequence derives from a young woman with Graves' hyperthyroidism. This chain's CDR3 is CASSHRDRAYEQYF. DNA of the CDR3: TGTGCCAGCAGTCACCGGGACAGAGCCTACGAGCAGTACTTC.